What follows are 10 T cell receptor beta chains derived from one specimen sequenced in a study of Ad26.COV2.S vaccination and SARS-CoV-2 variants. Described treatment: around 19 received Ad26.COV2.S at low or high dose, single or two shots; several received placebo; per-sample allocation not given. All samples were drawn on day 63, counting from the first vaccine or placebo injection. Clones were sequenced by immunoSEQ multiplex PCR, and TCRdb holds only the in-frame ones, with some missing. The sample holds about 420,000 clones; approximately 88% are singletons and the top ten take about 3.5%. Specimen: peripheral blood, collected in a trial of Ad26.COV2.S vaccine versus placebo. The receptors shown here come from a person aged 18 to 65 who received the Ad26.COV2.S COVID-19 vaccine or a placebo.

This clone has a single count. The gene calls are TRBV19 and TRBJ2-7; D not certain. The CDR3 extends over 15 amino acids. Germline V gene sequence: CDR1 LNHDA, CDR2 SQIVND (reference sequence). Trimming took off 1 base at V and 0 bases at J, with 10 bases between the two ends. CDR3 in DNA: TGTGCCAGTAGTATAGGAGGAACCTACTCCTACGAGCAGTACTTC. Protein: CASSIGGTYSYEQYF.

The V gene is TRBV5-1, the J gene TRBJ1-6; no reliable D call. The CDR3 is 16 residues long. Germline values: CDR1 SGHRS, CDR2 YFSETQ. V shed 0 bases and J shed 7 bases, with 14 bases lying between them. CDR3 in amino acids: CASSLVPRVQNSPLHF. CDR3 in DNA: TGCGCCAGCAGCTTGGTACCGAGGGTACAGAATTCACCCCTCCACTTT. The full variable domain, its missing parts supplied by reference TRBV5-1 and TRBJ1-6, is KAGVTQTPRYLIKTRGQQVTLSCSPISGHRSVSWYQQTPGQGLQFLFEYFSETQRNKGNFPGRFSGRQFSNSRSEMNVSTLELGDSALYLCASSLVPRVQNSPLHFGNGTRLTVT.

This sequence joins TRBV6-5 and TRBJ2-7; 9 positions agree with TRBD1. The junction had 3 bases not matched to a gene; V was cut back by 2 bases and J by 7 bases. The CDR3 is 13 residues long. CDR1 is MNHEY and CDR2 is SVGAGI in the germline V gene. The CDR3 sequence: CASSYGDRDEQYF. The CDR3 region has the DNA TGTGCCAGCAGTTACGGGGACAGGGATGAGCAGTACTTC.

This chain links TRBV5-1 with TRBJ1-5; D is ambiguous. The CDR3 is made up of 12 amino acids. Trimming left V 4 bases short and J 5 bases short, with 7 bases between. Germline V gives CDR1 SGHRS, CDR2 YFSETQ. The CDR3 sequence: CASSVQDQPQHF. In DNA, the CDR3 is TGCGCCAGCAGCGTGCAAGATCAGCCCCAGCATTTT.

The CDR3 coding sequence is TGTGCCAGCCCAAGCGGGACGCCTCGGGATGGCTACACCTTC. Translation gives CASPSGTPRDGYTF. The V call is TRBV7-2, the J call TRBJ1-2, with D maybe TRBD1 (5 bases). Germline CDR1 SGHTA, CDR2 FQGNSA. CDR3 length: 14 amino acids. Trimming shortened V by 8 bases and J by 6 bases, and 19 bases separated the two germline ends.

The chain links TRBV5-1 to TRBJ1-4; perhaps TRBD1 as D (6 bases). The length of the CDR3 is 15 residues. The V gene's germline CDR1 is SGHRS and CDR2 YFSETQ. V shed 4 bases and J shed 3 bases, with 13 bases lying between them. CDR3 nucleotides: TGCGCCAGCAGCCCCGAACAGGGTTCTAATGAAAAACTGTTTTTT. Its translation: CASSPEQGSNEKLFF.

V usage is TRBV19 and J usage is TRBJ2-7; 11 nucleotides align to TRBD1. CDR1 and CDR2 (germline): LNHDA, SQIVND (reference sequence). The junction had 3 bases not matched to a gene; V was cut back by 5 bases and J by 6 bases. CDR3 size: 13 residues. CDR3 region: CASSGGTGGEQYF. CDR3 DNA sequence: TGTGCCAGTAGTGGGGGGACAGGGGGCGAGCAGTACTTC.

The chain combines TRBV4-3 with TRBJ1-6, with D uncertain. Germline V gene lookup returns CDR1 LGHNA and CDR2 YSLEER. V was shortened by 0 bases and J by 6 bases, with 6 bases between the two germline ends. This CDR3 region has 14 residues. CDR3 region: CASSQEFSNSPLHF. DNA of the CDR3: TGCGCCAGCAGCCAAGAGTTCAGTAATTCACCCCTCCACTTT.

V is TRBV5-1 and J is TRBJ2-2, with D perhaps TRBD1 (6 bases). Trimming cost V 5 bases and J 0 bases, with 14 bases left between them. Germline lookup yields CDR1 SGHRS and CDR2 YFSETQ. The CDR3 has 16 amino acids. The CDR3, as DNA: TGCGCCAGCAGGGTAGACGGGACATCGAACACCGGGGAGCTGTTTTTT. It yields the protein CASRVDGTSNTGELFF.

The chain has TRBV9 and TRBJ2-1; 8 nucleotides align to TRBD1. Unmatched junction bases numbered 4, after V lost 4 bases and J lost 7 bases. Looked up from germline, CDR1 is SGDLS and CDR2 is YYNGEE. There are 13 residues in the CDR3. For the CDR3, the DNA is TGTGCCAGCAGCCGGACAGGGAGAAATGAGCAGTTCTTC. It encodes CASSRTGRNEQFF.